One TCR beta chain is described in this entry. Its antigen is undetermined. The sample belongs to a study of monozygotic twins with inflammatory bowel disease. The germline V gene encodes CDR1 MNHEY and CDR2 SVGAGI. The CDR3 consists of 14 residues. General study results and limits: Among patients, repertoires may have gained variability from differing immunosuppressive treatments.

Reanalyzing the 5' RACE reads, TCRdb keeps one entry per CDR3 protein, without DNA. The listing records approximately 400,000 distinct CDR3 sequences. The V call is TRBV6-5, the J call TRBJ1-5; TCRdb's assignment of TRBD1 cannot be checked, as there is no DNA. Sequencing was carried out using blood. The sequence was obtained from a human donor with ulcerative colitis or Crohn's disease, or a healthy co-twin of an affected twin (not recorded which). The CDR3 loop is CASSYDRGGQPQHF.